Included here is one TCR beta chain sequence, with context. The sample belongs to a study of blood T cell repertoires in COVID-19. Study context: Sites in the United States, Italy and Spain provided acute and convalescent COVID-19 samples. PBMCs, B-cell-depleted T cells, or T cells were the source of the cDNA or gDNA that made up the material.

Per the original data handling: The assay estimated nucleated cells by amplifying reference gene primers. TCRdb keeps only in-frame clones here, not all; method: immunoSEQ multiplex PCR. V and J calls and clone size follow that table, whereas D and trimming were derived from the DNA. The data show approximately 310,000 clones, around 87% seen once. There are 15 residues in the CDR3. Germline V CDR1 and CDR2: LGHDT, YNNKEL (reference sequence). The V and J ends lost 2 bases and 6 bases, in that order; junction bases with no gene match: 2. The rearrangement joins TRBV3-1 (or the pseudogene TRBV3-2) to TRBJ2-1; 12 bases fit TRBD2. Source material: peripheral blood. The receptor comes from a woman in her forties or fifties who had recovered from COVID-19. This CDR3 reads CASSQTTSGSNEQFF. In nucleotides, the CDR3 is TGTGCCAGCAGCCAAACGACTAGCGGGAGCAATGAGCAGTTCTTC.